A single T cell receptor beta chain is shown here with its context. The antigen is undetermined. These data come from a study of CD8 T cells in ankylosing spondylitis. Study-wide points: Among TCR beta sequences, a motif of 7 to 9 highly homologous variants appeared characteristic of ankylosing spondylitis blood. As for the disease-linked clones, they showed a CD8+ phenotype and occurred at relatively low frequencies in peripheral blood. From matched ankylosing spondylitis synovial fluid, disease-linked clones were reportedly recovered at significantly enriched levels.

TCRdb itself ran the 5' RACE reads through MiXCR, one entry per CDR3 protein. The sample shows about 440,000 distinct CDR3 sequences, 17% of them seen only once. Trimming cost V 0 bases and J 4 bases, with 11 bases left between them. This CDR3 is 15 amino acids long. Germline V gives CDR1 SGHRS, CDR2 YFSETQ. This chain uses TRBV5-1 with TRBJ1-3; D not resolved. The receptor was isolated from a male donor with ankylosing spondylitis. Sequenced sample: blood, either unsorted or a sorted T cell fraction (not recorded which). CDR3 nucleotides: TGCGCCAGCAGCTTGGATGCTTTGTCCGGAAACACCATATATTTT. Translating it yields CASSLDALSGNTIYF.